The 32 T cell receptor beta chains presented below share a single source sample, sequenced in a study of blood T cell repertoires in COVID-19. The data were produced by immunoSEQ multiplex PCR, yet TCRdb's version contains in-frame clones alone and is incomplete. In the table there are about 200,000 clones, about 90% of which are singletons. Sequencing used peripheral blood. These TCRs come from a man between 18 and 29 years old with active or convalescent COVID-19.

This chain joins TRBV5-4 and TRBJ2-5; weak D call: TRBD1 (5 bases). The germline V gene has CDR1 SGHNT and CDR2 YYREEE (reference sequence). The V end lost 2 bases, the J end lost 2 bases, and 7 bases lay between the germline ends. The CDR3 totals 13 residues. CDR3 DNA: TGTGCCAGCAGCTTACAGGTTCAAGAGACCCAGTACTTC. It translates to CASSLQVQETQYF.

This clone came up once. The chain carries TRBV7-2 and TRBJ1-2, with TRBD1 identical over 8 bases. The ends lost 1 base at V and 5 bases at J; junction bases unmatched: 6. The CDR3 loop spans 15 amino acids. Germline CDR1 reads SGHTA; CDR2 reads FQGNSA. CDR3 protein: CASSLVSGQGYGYTF. CDR3 coding DNA: TGTGCCAGCAGCTTAGTTAGCGGACAGGGTTATGGCTACACCTTC.

This clone has just a few counts. V usage is TRBV6-6 and J usage is TRBJ2-3; unclear D gene. Trimming removed 0 bases from V and 6 bases from J, with 10 bases in between. CDR1 is MNHNY and CDR2 is SVGAGI in the germline V gene (reference sequence). The CDR3 covers 14 residues. The DNA for the CDR3 is TGTGCCAGCAGTTACTCACAGTCGGTGGATACGCAGTATTTT. Translated: CASSYSQSVDTQYF.

The chain couples TRBV15 to TRBJ2-1; TRBD2 matches at 11 bases. With V trimmed by 0 bases and J by 9 bases, 19 bases remained unmatched. This CDR3 spans 20 amino acids. CDR1 is LNHNV and CDR2 is YYDKDF in the germline V gene (reference sequence). The CDR3 loop is CATSRDHPLNSGGASVEQFF. In DNA form, the CDR3 reads TGTGCCACCAGCAGAGATCACCCCCTAAATAGCGGGGGGGCGTCAGTTGAGCAGTTCTTC. Full variable domain (outside the CDR3, taken from reference TRBV15 and TRBJ2-1): DAMVIQNPRYQVTQFGKPVTLSCSQTLNHNVMYWYQQKSSQAPKLLFHYYDKDFNNEADTPDNFQSRRPNTSFCFLDIRSPGLGDTAMYLCATSRDHPLNSGGASVEQFFGPGTRLTVL.

This sequence joins TRBV7-9 and TRBJ2-1; 10 bases are shared with TRBD2. V shed 1 base, J shed 8 bases, and the junction held 8 bases outside the gene matches. The CDR3 has 16 amino acids. CDR1 SEHNR and CDR2 FQNEAQ come from the germline V gene (reference sequence). The CDR3 region is CASSLDKLAGVDEQFF. The CDR3 DNA follows: TGTGCCAGCAGCTTAGATAAGCTAGCGGGAGTCGATGAGCAGTTCTTC. The whole variable domain, remainder taken from reference TRBV7-9 and TRBJ2-1, is DTGVSQNPRHKITKRGQNVTFRCDPISEHNRLYWYRQTLGQGPEFLTYFQNEAQLEKSRLLSDRFSAERPKGSFSTLEIQRTEQGDSAMYLCASSLDKLAGVDEQFFGPGTRLTVL.

J is TRBJ2-3 and V is TRBV5-6, with 9 bases matching TRBD2. CDR1 and CDR2 (germline): SGHDT, YYEEEE. With V trimmed by 4 bases and J by 3 bases, 6 bases remained unmatched. This CDR3 comprises 15 residues. CDR3 sequence reads: CASSLGTSFTDTQYF. CDR3 bases: TGTGCCAGCAGCCTAGGGACTAGCTTTACAGATACGCAGTATTTT.

The chain combines TRBV18 with TRBJ2-3; 10 bases agree with TRBD1. The germline V gene encodes CDR1 KGHSH and CDR2 LQKENI. The length of the CDR3 is 15 residues. The J segment lost 1 base and the V segment lost 3 bases, leaving 1 base of the junction unmatched. The CDR3 bases are TGTGCCAGCTCACCCGGGACAGGGGGCACAGATACGCAGTATTTT. This gives the protein CASSPGTGGTDTQYF.

This clone was seen only a few times. V is TRBV5-5 and J is TRBJ1-5; weak D call: TRBD1 (5 bases). The CDR3 consists of 12 residues. CDR1 and CDR2 (germline): SGHKS, YYEKEE (reference sequence). V shed 4 bases and J shed 16 bases, with 18 bases lying between them. CDR3 bases: TGTGCCAGCAGCCTGAAAGGGGCCCCACGACATTTT. This gives the protein CASSLKGAPRHF.

The V and J genes are TRBV6-2 or TRBV6-3 and TRBJ2-5; TRBD2 matches 7 bases. The CDR3 loop spans 16 amino acids. Germline V gene data show CDR1 as MNHEY and CDR2 as SVGEGT. V was pared by 4 bases and J by 5 bases, with 13 bases of the junction left unmatched. The DNA of the CDR3 is TGTGCCAGCAGTTCGAGGGACGGGAGGAGTTCTGAGACCCAGTACTTC. Translation gives CASSSRDGRSSETQYF.

This clone was counted a single time. V usage is TRBV19 and J usage is TRBJ1-5, with 10 bases fitting TRBD1. V lost 5 bases to trimming and J lost 3 bases; unmatched junction nucleotides: 4. This CDR3 has 15 amino acids. The germline gives CDR1 LNHDA, CDR2 SQIVND (reference sequence). The CDR3 sequence: CASSGGTGDNQPQHF. CDR3 bases: TGTGCCAGTAGTGGCGGGACAGGGGACAATCAGCCCCAGCATTTT.

This clone was detected once. V and J are TRBV6-5 and TRBJ2-6; tentatively, D is TRBD1 (5 bases). CDR3 size: 15 residues. V lost 7 bases and J 4 bases, leaving 14 bases between the germline ends. Germline V gene sequence: CDR1 MNHEY, CDR2 SVGAGI. CDR3 region: CASNFRAGGANVLTF. The DNA of the CDR3 is TGTGCCAGCAATTTCAGGGCAGGGGGGGCCAACGTCCTGACTTTC.

With respect to this clone: The sample contains more than one DNA sequence encoding this CDR3. The chain carries TRBV5-1 and TRBJ1-1; TRBD1 aligns across 8 bases. The CDR3 covers 14 residues. In germline, CDR1 is SGHRS, CDR2 YFSETQ. The V gene end was trimmed by 4 bases and the J gene end by 4 bases; junction bases not matched to a gene: 6. The CDR3 reads CASSLGQGSTEAFF. For the CDR3, the DNA is TGCGCCAGCAGCCTCGGACAGGGCAGCACTGAAGCTTTCTTT.

The chain carries TRBV3-1 (or the pseudogene TRBV3-2) and TRBJ1-1; D not certain. Germline V gives CDR1 LGHDT, CDR2 YNNKEL (reference sequence). V was shortened by 3 bases and J by 1 base, with 9 bases between the two germline ends. This CDR3 contains 14 residues. The CDR3 loop is CASSHTRWNTEAFF. The DNA of the CDR3 is TGTGCCAGCAGCCATACACGTTGGAACACTGAAGCTTTCTTT.

The chain uses TRBV21-1 and TRBJ1-3; the table's D call TRBD1 went unverified against the DNA. TRBV21-1 represents a pseudogene. The CDR3 length is 14 residues. The DNA of the CDR3 is TGTGCCAGCAGCAATAAAGGGGCTGGAAACACCATATATTTT. Amino acid sequence: CASSNKGAGNTIYF.

CDR3 sequence: CASSVAGQGLEAFF. The CDR3 coding sequence is TGTGCCAGTAGTGTGGCGGGACAGGGGCTCGAAGCTTTCTTT. The chain links TRBV19 to TRBJ1-1; 10 bases map to TRBD1. Germline assignment: CDR1 LNHDA and CDR2 SQIVND (reference sequence). Germline trimming cut 5 bases from V and 8 bases from J; bases unmatched to any gene: 8. The CDR3 loop spans 14 amino acids.

This clone was seen once. V and J are TRBV27 and TRBJ1-1, with D tentatively TRBD1 (6 bases). CDR1 MNHEY and CDR2 SMNVEV come from the germline V gene (reference sequence). This CDR3 spans 14 amino acids. Between the trimmed V and J ends, which lost 5 bases and 1 base, there was a span of 11 bases. The CDR3 sequence: CASSPGARNTEAFF. Written as DNA, the CDR3 is TGTGCCAGCAGTCCAGGGGCGAGGAACACTGAAGCTTTCTTT.

This clone was picked up one time. The sample carries other DNA sequences with the same CDR3. CDR3 coding DNA: TGTGCCAGCAGCCGTCGAGGTGGCACTGAAGCTTTCTTT. Translation: CASSRRGGTEAFF. The gene calls are TRBV3-1 (or the pseudogene TRBV3-2) and TRBJ1-1; D gene unclear. Trimming shortened V by 4 bases and J by 4 bases, and 10 bases separated the two germline ends. In germline, CDR1 is LGHDT, CDR2 YNNKEL (reference sequence). CDR3 length: 13 residues.

V is TRBV28 and J is TRBJ1-1; the match to TRBD1 covers 9 bases. Germline trimming cut 4 bases from V and 1 base from J; bases unmatched to any gene: 4. Germline lookup yields CDR1 MDHEN and CDR2 SYDVKM. This CDR3 has 15 amino acids. Here the CDR3 DNA reads TGTGCCAGCAGTTCACAGGGGGCCAGGAACACTGAAGCTTTCTTT. Protein: CASSSQGARNTEAFF.

The chain has TRBV9 and TRBJ2-5; the match to TRBD2 covers 8 bases. J was trimmed by 2 bases and V by 3 bases; bases with no gene match: 3. From germline, CDR1 is SGDLS and CDR2 YYNGEE. This CDR3 is built from 14 residues. The CDR3 sequence: CASSAPSGQETQYF. The CDR3 coding sequence is TGTGCCAGCAGCGCCCCTAGCGGGCAAGAGACCCAGTACTTC.

The rearrangement uses TRBV9 and TRBJ1-1; D remains ambiguous. CDR3 length: 16 amino acids. Deletions cut 0 bases from V and 4 bases from J, with 16 bases between. CDR1 SGDLS and CDR2 YYNGEE come from the germline V gene. CDR3 DNA: TGTGCCAGCAGCGTAGCGCCGGGTTCAGAAGGCACTGAAGCTTTCTTT. This translates into CASSVAPGSEGTEAFF. Full variable domain (remainder filled in from reference TRBV9 and TRBJ1-1): DSGVTQTPKHLITATGQRVTLRCSPRSGDLSVYWYQQSLDQGLQFLIQYYNGEERAKGNILERFSAQQFPDLHSELNLSSLELGDSALYFCASSVAPGSEGTEAFFGQGTRLTVV.

This chain links TRBV15 with TRBJ1-2; the D is unclear. This CDR3 has 14 amino acids. V was trimmed by 0 bases and J by 7 bases, leaving 12 bases between them. Germline CDR1 LNHNV, CDR2 YYDKDF (reference sequence). Here the CDR3 DNA reads TGTGCCACCAGCAGAGATAGTGAGGCGTCTGGCTACACCTTC. Its translation: CATSRDSEASGYTF.

This clone has a handful of counts. The V and J genes are TRBV5-4 and TRBJ1-4, with 8 bases fitting TRBD1. Losses at the gene ends were 3 bases for V and 5 bases for J; bases not matched to a gene: 6. This CDR3 comprises 15 residues. Germline loops: CDR1 SGHNT, CDR2 YYREEE (reference sequence). CDR3 coding DNA: TGTGCCAGCAGCTCGGGACAGGTGCCAAATGAAAAACTGTTTTTT. This gives the protein CASSSGQVPNEKLFF.

The chain joins TRBV30 to TRBJ1-5; D gene unclear. V gave up 0 bases and J gave up 0 bases, with 6 bases separating them. Per the germline V gene, CDR1 is GTSNPN and CDR2 is SVGIG (reference sequence). This CDR3 contains 14 residues. The CDR3 protein is CAWSVRYSNQPQHF. CDR3 in DNA: TGTGCCTGGAGTGTTCGTTATAGCAATCAGCCCCAGCATTTT.

This chain joins TRBV7-9 and TRBJ2-1; D possibly corresponds to TRBD1 (6 bases). The ends were cut back, 5 bases at V and 5 bases at J, with 10 bases in the middle. This CDR3 is 13 amino acids long. Germline lookup yields CDR1 SEHNR and CDR2 FQNEAQ (reference sequence). The DNA of the CDR3 is TGTGCCAGCAGCCGACAGGCTGACAATGAGCAGTTCTTC. It specifies CASSRQADNEQFF.

The gene calls are TRBV14 and TRBJ1-1; 9 nucleotides match TRBD1. Trimming cost V 4 bases and J 10 bases; bases outside gene matches: 10. CDR1 and CDR2 from the germline V gene are SGHDN and FVKESK. The CDR3 runs 14 residues. CDR3 residues: CASSPTRGQGGAFF. In nucleotides, the CDR3 is TGTGCCAGCAGCCCTACACGGGGACAGGGTGGAGCTTTCTTT.

The rearrangement uses TRBV19 and TRBJ2-1, with 9 bases matching TRBD2. The CDR3 is made up of 16 amino acids. With 5 bases clipped from V and 3 bases from J, the junction kept 8 bases outside the gene matches. The V gene's germline CDR1 is LNHDA and CDR2 SQIVND (reference sequence). DNA for the CDR3: TGTGCCAGTAGTCCCGGGCTAGCGGGGAACTACAATGAGCAGTTCTTC. Translation gives CASSPGLAGNYNEQFF.

The chain couples TRBV3-1 (or the pseudogene TRBV3-2) to TRBJ2-6, with D possibly matching TRBD2 (5 bases). There are 17 residues in the CDR3. Germline CDR1 is LGHDT and CDR2 is YNNKEL (reference sequence). V dropped 4 bases and J dropped 5 bases, with 18 bases sitting between them. The CDR3 region is CASSPTRGGDRANVLTF. The CDR3, as DNA: TGTGCCAGCAGCCCCACTCGGGGTGGCGATAGGGCCAACGTCCTGACTTTC.

V is TRBV19 and J is TRBJ1-1; 8 nucleotides match TRBD1. The germline CDR1 and CDR2 sequences are LNHDA and SQIVND (reference sequence). V was pared by 6 bases and J by 4 bases, with 7 bases of the junction left unmatched. This CDR3 comprises 14 residues. The CDR3 DNA reads as TGTGCCAGTAGCGCCGGACAGGGTAGCACTGAAGCTTTCTTT. Translating gives CASSAGQGSTEAFF.

This chain connects TRBV27 to TRBJ2-7; 13 bases line up with TRBD2. Germline V gene lookup returns CDR1 MNHEY and CDR2 SMNVEV (reference sequence). J lost 6 bases, V lost 2 bases, and 13 bases had no gene match. The CDR3 has 18 residues. The CDR3 bases are TGTGCCAGCAGTTTAGAGGGGACTAGCGGGATAGGGTTAAGCGAGCAGTACTTC. It codes for CASSLEGTSGIGLSEQYF.

CDR3 nucleotides: TGTGCTAGTGGGCAGGGGGTCATTGGTAATGAGCAGTTCTTC. It encodes CASGQGVIGNEQFF. V is TRBV12-5 and J is TRBJ2-1, with 7 positions matching TRBD1. Germline V gene sequence: CDR1 LGHNT, CDR2 FRNRAP. The trim removed 6 bases at V and 7 bases at J, leaving 9 bases unmatched. The CDR3 has 14 amino acids.

The CDR3 sequence is CASGLVQSLALGTDTQYF. The CDR3 DNA follows: TGTGCTAGTGGTTTGGTTCAATCGCTAGCGTTGGGCACAGATACGCAGTATTTT. The chain links TRBV12-5 to TRBJ2-3, with a possible D match to TRBD2 (6 bases). Germline values: CDR1 LGHNT, CDR2 FRNRAP. CDR3 length equals 18 residues. V lost 0 bases and J lost 1, with 17 bases in between.

CDR3 loop: CASTQGTGVYGYTF. The CDR3 DNA is TGTGCCAGCACCCAAGGGACAGGGGTTTATGGCTACACCTTC. This chain uses TRBV2 with TRBJ1-2; 10 positions agree with TRBD1. This CDR3 has 14 residues. CDR1 and CDR2 from the germline V gene are SNHLY and FYNNEI. Trimming cost V 7 bases and J 5 bases; bases outside gene matches: 7.